A selection of T cell receptor beta chains follows, all from one sample in a study of shared clonotypes between healthy human individuals. The method was immunoSEQ multiplex PCR; TCRdb's version includes in-frame clones alone and lacks a portion of them. Of 2 million to 3 million clones listed, 90% to 95% are singletons. Sequences were obtained from naive CD4+ T cells from PBMCs. All receptors come from a man younger than 35 in good health. Some clones in this sample may be carry-over from other donors' samples. Each CDR3 is given with its conserved first and last residue. A D gene is named only where the DNA matches it firmly. Size values are once, few and many counts, or a class for expanded clones, and some rows have none.

CDR3 length,clone size,D gene,V gene,J gene,CDR3 protein,CDR3 DNA
11,NA,NA,TRBV9,TRBJ2-2,CASSSGAELFF,TGTGCCAGCAGCTCGGGAGCGGAGCTGTTTTTT
15,NA,NA,TRBV19,TRBJ1-2,CASSMVGLFNYGYTF,TGTGCCAGTAGTATGGTCGGACTATTTAACTATGGCTACACCTTC
15,NA,NA,TRBV6-6,TRBJ1-5,CASSYSTGRDQPQHF,TGTGCCAGCAGTTACTCGACCGGGAGGGATCAGCCCCAGCATTTT
11,NA,NA,TRBV18,TRBJ1-1,CASGGRAEAFF,TGTGCCTCCGGCGGGCGGGCTGAAGCTTTCTTT
17,NA,TRBD1,TRBV5-1,TRBJ1-5,CASSPVPDRGYNQPQHF,TGCGCCAGCAGCCCGGTCCCGGACAGGGGTTACAATCAGCCCCAGCATTTT
13,once,NA,TRBV6-5,TRBJ1-6,CASSLSYNSPLHF,TGTGCCAGCTCCCTCTCCTATAATTCACCCCTCCACTTT
13,NA,NA,TRBV28,TRBJ1-2,CASRFRGNYGYTF,TGTGCCAGCAGATTTCGGGGGAACTATGGCTACACCTTC
15,NA,TRBD1,TRBV29-1,TRBJ1-2,CSVEGGRGYNYGYTF,TGCAGCGTTGAAGGTGGCAGGGGGTACAACTATGGCTACACCTTC
16,NA,NA,TRBV4-1,TRBJ2-5,CASSRYEGLYQETQYF,TGCGCCAGCAGCCGGTATGAGGGACTGTACCAAGAGACCCAGTACTTC
14,NA,NA,TRBV29-1,TRBJ2-7,CSVPKAGSSDEQYF,TGCAGCGTTCCAAAGGCAGGGTCCTCTGACGAGCAGTACTTC
14,NA,NA,TRBV25-1,TRBJ2-7,CASSEPGSSYEQYF,TGTGCCAGCAGTGAACCAGGGAGCTCCTACGAGCAGTACTTC
14,NA,NA,TRBV18,TRBJ1-2,CASSPAGARYGYTF,TGTGCCAGCTCACCAGCGGGGGCTCGGTATGGCTACACCTTC
13,NA,NA,TRBV11-3,TRBJ2-3,CASSFSRSTTQYF,TGTGCCAGCAGCTTTAGTAGGTCTACTACGCAGTATTTT
15,NA,NA,TRBV4-1,TRBJ1-4,CASSQDPGGNEKLFF,TGCGCCAGCAGCCAAGATCCGGGGGGTAATGAAAAACTGTTTTTT
12,NA,NA,TRBV11-1,TRBJ2-3,CASSFFGDTQYF,TGTGCCAGCAGCTTTTTTGGAGATACGCAGTATTTT
13,NA,NA,TRBV29-1,TRBJ2-3,CSASGGSTDTQYF,TGCAGCGCCTCCGGCGGAAGCACAGATACGCAGTATTTT
15,NA,TRBD1,TRBV14,TRBJ2-7,CASSPRDRASYEQYF,TGTGCCAGCAGCCCCCGAGACAGGGCTTCCTACGAGCAGTACTTC
13,NA,TRBD1,TRBV5-1,TRBJ1-2,CASAGTAIYGYTF,TGCGCCAGCGCCGGGACAGCTATCTATGGCTACACCTTC
16,NA,TRBD2,TRBV5-4,TRBJ2-3,CASTPGGEYATDTQYF,TGTGCCAGCACCCCGGGGGGGGAGTACGCCACAGATACGCAGTATTTT
16,NA,NA,TRBV18,TRBJ1-1,CASSRDSGFMNTEAFF,TGTGCCAGCTCACGAGACAGCGGCTTTATGAACACTGAAGCTTTCTTT
15,once,NA,TRBV5-1,TRBJ1-5,CASSLRVGSNQPQHF,TGCGCCAGCAGCTTACGGGTGGGGAGCAATCAGCCCCAGCATTTT
15,NA,TRBD2,TRBV28,TRBJ2-1,CASSLRPGLAGEQFF,TGTGCCAGCAGTTTACGTCCGGGACTAGCAGGTGAGCAGTTCTTC
15,NA,NA,TRBV15,TRBJ2-7,CATSRGTSAPYEQYF,TGTGCCACCAGTAGGGGAACGTCCGCCCCCTACGAGCAGTACTTC
14,NA,NA,TRBV5-1,TRBJ2-7,CASSLGTWAYEQYF,TGCGCCAGCAGCTTGGGGACGTGGGCCTACGAGCAGTACTTC
13,NA,NA,TRBV18,TRBJ1-1,CASSPGSNTEAFF,TGTGCCAGCTCACCAGGGTCGAACACTGAAGCTTTCTTT
16,once,TRBD2,TRBV28,TRBJ2-1,CASSLGTSGPYNEQFF,TGTGCCAGCAGTTTAGGGACTAGCGGGCCCTACAATGAGCAGTTCTTC
14,once,NA,TRBV7-3,TRBJ2-5,CASSAVLARETQYF,TGTGCCAGCAGCGCCGTATTAGCCCGAGAGACCCAGTACTTC
14,NA,NA,TRBV7-2,TRBJ2-1,CASSKGGSVNEQFF,TGTGCCAGCAGCAAAGGGGGGTCCGTCAATGAGCAGTTCTTC
16,NA,TRBD2,TRBV28,TRBJ2-7,CASGTSGGVSSYEQYF,TGTGCCAGCGGCACTAGCGGGGGCGTTAGCTCCTACGAGCAGTACTTC
13,NA,NA,TRBV11-2,TRBJ1-5,CASSGGANQPQHF,TGTGCCAGCAGCGGGGGAGCCAATCAGCCCCAGCATTTT
13,NA,NA,TRBV11-1,TRBJ2-7,CASSLFTLSEQYF,TGTGCCAGCAGCCTTTTTACTCTATCCGAGCAGTACTTC
15,NA,NA,TRBV29-1,TRBJ1-1,CSAGGGRGIGTEAFF,TGCAGCGCGGGTGGGGGGCGTGGGATTGGGACTGAAGCTTTCTTT
13,NA,NA,TRBV7-9,TRBJ2-3,CASSLGGPDTQYF,TGTGCCAGCAGCTTAGGTGGCCCAGATACGCAGTATTTT
15,once,NA,TRBV9,TRBJ2-3,CASSAQGRSTDTQYF,TGTGCCAGCAGCGCTCAGGGTAGGAGTACAGATACGCAGTATTTT
16,once,TRBD2,TRBV5-4,TRBJ2-1,CASSLEFSGSPNEQFF,TGTGCCAGCAGCTTGGAATTTAGCGGGAGTCCCAATGAGCAGTTCTTC
15,NA,NA,TRBV19,TRBJ2-3,CASSTPRPSTDTQYF,TGTGCCAGTAGTACCCCACGGCCCAGCACAGATACGCAGTATTTT
16,NA,NA,TRBV2,TRBJ2-7,CASSPFSGMGGYEQYF,TGTGCCAGCAGTCCATTCAGTGGCATGGGGGGCTACGAGCAGTACTTC
14,NA,NA,TRBV7-2,TRBJ2-3,CASSLGGLTDTQYF,TGTGCCAGCAGCCTCGGAGGACTCACAGATACGCAGTATTTT
14,NA,NA,TRBV6-5,TRBJ1-6,CASRSQGYNSPLHF,TGTGCCAGCAGATCTCAGGGGTATAATTCACCCCTCCACTTT
14,NA,NA,TRBV9,TRBJ2-7,CASSSTGYRYEQYF,TGTGCCAGCAGTTCTACCGGGTATCGCTACGAGCAGTACTTC
13,NA,TRBD1,TRBV30,TRBJ1-4,CAWSDEGQTSTDF,TGTGCCTGGAGCGACGAGGGACAGACATCGACCGATTTT
13,NA,NA,TRBV27,TRBJ2-3,CASSLGKRDTQYF,TGTGCCAGCAGTTTAGGGAAGCGGGATACGCAGTATTTT
14,NA,NA,TRBV18,TRBJ1-1,CASSPSGLGTEAFF,TGTGCCAGCTCACCATCAGGGCTTGGCACTGAAGCTTTCTTT
15,NA,TRBD2,TRBV2,TRBJ2-2,CASTASGVVYGELFF,TGTGCCAGCACGGCTAGCGGCGTCGTTTACGGGGAGCTGTTTTTT
13,NA,NA,TRBV7-9,TRBJ1-1,CASGPRRWTEAFF,TGTGCCAGCGGACCCCGTCGGTGGACTGAAGCTTTCTTT
15,NA,NA,TRBV7-9,TRBJ2-6,CASSLILSGANVLTF,TGTGCCAGCAGCTTAATACTCTCTGGGGCCAACGTCCTGACTTTC